The rows below give T cell receptor beta chains drawn from one sample of a study of PD-1 blockade in mismatch repair-deficient tumors. The assay was immunoSEQ multiplex PCR, and TCRdb's table has in-frame clones only and misses some. The sample has around 14,000 clones, about nine tenths seen once; the top ten hold 11%. Antigens of these TCRs are unknown. The starting material was cells cultured in vitro, obtained from a patient treated with pembrolizumab. Receptor source: an adult with mismatch repair-deficient cancer. Each CDR3 is given without its conserved first and last residue. Clone size is given for some rows only: seen once, a few or many times, or a class if the clone is expanded.

. | TRBV10-2 | ASSHSYEQY
. | TRBV9 | ASSVEGSGSLNEQF
few | TRBV6-6 | ASSYPRKEGYT
. | TRBV5-4 | ASSLRASGRVPGELF
. | TRBV29-1 | SVERNREAF
. | TRBV27 | ASRELGTGNQPQH
. | TRBV5-4 | ASRPASGRAYEQY
. | TRBV14 | ASSQKFQGLRYGYT
. | TRBV19 | ASSKGQTSYNEQF
. | TRBV15 | ATSRGTGGTDTQY
. | TRBV10-3 | AISGTTNEKLF
. | TRBV15 | ATSRRTGTRNQPQH
. | TRBV7-8 | ASSLVPISYEQY
. | TRBV4-2 | ASSQLLLEQTSQSSPYEQY
. | TRBV2 | ASLGLAGGTGELF
. | TRBV28 | ASSSPPSSYNSPLH
. | TRBV14 | ASSQFDTGDEGYT
. | TRBV5-8 | ASSLGTYSNQPQH
. | TRBV28 | ASSDGTDTQY
. | TRBV29-1 | SVGQGIPTDTQY
. | TRBV6-1 | ASSELREMWTGELF
. | TRBV6-6 | ASSTSEGRNTEAF
. | TRBV15 | ATSRDRSNEKLF
. | TRBV9 | ASSESGAGIDSYEQY
. | TRBV21-1 | ASSKARGETQY
. | TRBV4-1 | ASSRSGRFPKNIQY
medium-sized | TRBV19 | ASSIWGSNQPQH
. | TRBV19 | ASSTAGGTDTQY
. | TRBV28 | ASQRTGLGYGYT
. | TRBV5-4 | ASSLNRVAGELF
. | TRBV28 | ASSSPAATNYGYT
. | TRBV27 | ASSSSGGANYGYT
few | TRBV9 | ASSGNTGELF
. | TRBV10-3 | AISDASYEQY
. | TRBV7-3 | ASRRGLNTEAF
. | TRBV9 | ASSPSGSNSPLH
. | TRBV20-1 | SARTRSGYT
. | TRBV5-3 | ASSLGGSGDEQF
. | TRBV9 | ASSAWTGIGPHAF
. | TRBV6-6 | ASRETGTNTGELF
. | TRBV7-2 | ASSLGTLTDTQY